A selection of T cell receptor beta chains follows, all from one sample in a study of cytomegalovirus exposure and HLA in healthy donors. Sequencing used immunoSEQ multiplex PCR; TCRdb keeps in-frame clones, though not all of them. The data show around 130,000 clones, approximately 8% seen once. The sample taken for sequencing was PBMCs. All receptors come from a woman in her forties in good health and CMV-seropositive. The CDR3 runs from the conserved cysteine through the conserved F or W. A D gene is named only where the DNA matches it firmly. Size tells how often a clone was seen (once, few, many) or the class of an expanded clone, and some rows leave it out.

d_call: .
clone_size: few
j_call: TRBJ2-2
v_call: TRBV9
cdr3_nt: TGTGCCAGCAGCGTAGAGGGGCCAGGGAGGACCGGGGAGCTGTTTTTT
cdr3_aa: CASSVEGPGRTGELFF

d_call: .
clone_size: few
j_call: TRBJ2-3
v_call: TRBV2
cdr3_nt: TGTGCCAGCAGTGAATCCTCCTCTAGTCGATTAAGCACAGATACGCAGTATTTT
cdr3_aa: CASSESSSSRLSTDTQYF

d_call: .
clone_size: .
j_call: TRBJ2-7
v_call: TRBV19
cdr3_nt: TGTGCCAGTAGTATACAGGGGATCCCCTACGAGCAGTACTTC
cdr3_aa: CASSIQGIPYEQYF

d_call: TRBD1
clone_size: few
j_call: TRBJ1-5
v_call: TRBV18
cdr3_nt: TGTGCCAGCTCTGGGACAGGGGGAAGCAATCAGCCCCAGCATTTT
cdr3_aa: CASSGTGGSNQPQHF

d_call: .
clone_size: few
j_call: TRBJ1-4
v_call: TRBV6-6
cdr3_nt: TGTGCCAGCACCGCAGGGGCCCTGGAAAAACTGTTTTTT
cdr3_aa: CASTAGALEKLFF

d_call: .
clone_size: .
j_call: TRBJ1-1
v_call: TRBV4-1
cdr3_nt: TGCGCCAGCAGCCAAGGGCGGGGTTACACTGAAGCTTTCTTT
cdr3_aa: CASSQGRGYTEAFF

d_call: TRBD1
clone_size: .
j_call: TRBJ1-2
v_call: TRBV2
cdr3_nt: TGTGCCAGCACCTCCTACAGGGGTGGGACGCGCTACACCTTC
cdr3_aa: CASTSYRGGTRYTF

d_call: TRBD1
clone_size: .
j_call: TRBJ2-7
v_call: TRBV6-1
cdr3_nt: TGTGCCAGCAGTCGGACAGGGGAAAGGTACGAGCAGTACTTC
cdr3_aa: CASSRTGERYEQYF

d_call: TRBD2
clone_size: few
j_call: TRBJ2-7
v_call: TRBV10-3
cdr3_nt: TGTGCCATCAGCGGGAAGACTAGCGTATACGAGCAGTACTTC
cdr3_aa: CAISGKTSVYEQYF

d_call: .
clone_size: few
j_call: TRBJ2-7
v_call: TRBV10-3
cdr3_nt: TGTGCCATCAGTGAGTCGACTAACACCTACGAGCAGTACTTC
cdr3_aa: CAISESTNTYEQYF

d_call: .
clone_size: few
j_call: TRBJ2-5
v_call: TRBV11-2
cdr3_nt: TGTGCCAGCAGCTCCCACGCGGCTTTGAAAGAGACCCAGTACTTC
cdr3_aa: CASSSHAALKETQYF

d_call: .
clone_size: few
j_call: TRBJ2-1
v_call: TRBV5-1
cdr3_nt: TGCGCCAGCAGCGCAGACTTAGGCTCCTACAATGAGCAGTTCTTC
cdr3_aa: CASSADLGSYNEQFF

d_call: .
clone_size: .
j_call: TRBJ2-7
v_call: TRBV6-1
cdr3_nt: TGTGCCAGCACCCCTAGGAGCAATTCTCTACGTGCGCAGTACTTC
cdr3_aa: CASTPRSNSLRAQYF

d_call: .
clone_size: .
j_call: TRBJ2-3
v_call: TRBV19
cdr3_nt: TGTGCCAGTAGTAGGGCTAGCACAGATACGCAGTATTTT
cdr3_aa: CASSRASTDTQYF

d_call: .
clone_size: .
j_call: TRBJ1-1
v_call: TRBV19
cdr3_nt: TGTGCCAGTAGTGTCCAATCGGTGAACACTGAAGCTTTCTTT
cdr3_aa: CASSVQSVNTEAFF

d_call: .
clone_size: .
j_call: TRBJ1-2
v_call: TRBV5-4
cdr3_nt: TGTGCCAGCAGCTTGGCACATAGGAGTGGCTACACCTTC
cdr3_aa: CASSLAHRSGYTF

d_call: TRBD1
clone_size: few
j_call: TRBJ2-7
v_call: TRBV27
cdr3_nt: TGTGCCAGCAGTTTAGGCAGGGGGCGCTACGAGCAGTACTTC
cdr3_aa: CASSLGRGRYEQYF

d_call: TRBD1
clone_size: few
j_call: TRBJ1-4
v_call: TRBV5-4
cdr3_nt: TGTGCCAGCAGAAGAGGGACAGCTGCAACTAATGAAAAACTGTTTTTT
cdr3_aa: CASRRGTAATNEKLFF

d_call: TRBD1
clone_size: .
j_call: TRBJ1-2
v_call: TRBV9
cdr3_nt: TGTGCCAGCAGCCCAGCTCTGGGACAGTTAAACTATGGCTACACCTTC
cdr3_aa: CASSPALGQLNYGYTF

d_call: .
clone_size: few
j_call: TRBJ2-7
v_call: TRBV29-1
cdr3_nt: TGCAGCGTTGAAGAGGACAATTACGAGCAGTACTTC
cdr3_aa: CSVEEDNYEQYF

d_call: .
clone_size: .
j_call: TRBJ1-4
v_call: TRBV7-2
cdr3_nt: TGTGCCAGCAGCTTAGCCAGAAGAGGGAGACTGTTTTTT
cdr3_aa: CASSLARRGRLFF

d_call: .
clone_size: few
j_call: TRBJ2-3
v_call: TRBV5-1
cdr3_nt: TGCGCCAGCAGCTGGAGCGACCGGGCAGATACGCAGTATTTT
cdr3_aa: CASSWSDRADTQYF

d_call: TRBD1
clone_size: few
j_call: TRBJ1-1
v_call: TRBV30
cdr3_nt: TGTGCCTGGGACAGGGTATTTGGTGAAGCTTTCTTT
cdr3_aa: CAWDRVFGEAFF

d_call: .
clone_size: .
j_call: TRBJ1-2
v_call: TRBV4-2
cdr3_nt: TGTGCCAGCAGCCAAACGTTAGAGGGGGGGGCTACTTATGGCTACACCTTC
cdr3_aa: CASSQTLEGGATYGYTF

d_call: TRBD1
clone_size: .
j_call: TRBJ1-1
v_call: TRBV6-1
cdr3_nt: TGTGCCAGCAGTGGGACAGGGGCTTTCGACACTGAAGCTTTCTTT
cdr3_aa: CASSGTGAFDTEAFF

d_call: .
clone_size: few
j_call: TRBJ1-1
v_call: TRBV7-3
cdr3_nt: TGTGCCAGCAGCTCCTCGACAGGAATGGGGACTGAAGCTTTCTTT
cdr3_aa: CASSSSTGMGTEAFF

d_call: .
clone_size: few
j_call: TRBJ2-1
v_call: TRBV11-2
cdr3_nt: TGTGCCAGCAGCCACCTCCGTGGGGGCGCAAGGAATGAGCAGTTCTTC
cdr3_aa: CASSHLRGGARNEQFF

d_call: .
clone_size: few
j_call: TRBJ2-7
v_call: TRBV7-6
cdr3_nt: TGTGCCAGCAGCTTACGGGGGGCGCGACCCTACGAGCAGTACTTC
cdr3_aa: CASSLRGARPYEQYF

d_call: .
clone_size: .
j_call: TRBJ1-6
v_call: TRBV5-1
cdr3_nt: TGCGCCAGCAGCTTGAGGCCCGGGGGTGATTCACCCCTCCACTTT
cdr3_aa: CASSLRPGGDSPLHF

d_call: .
clone_size: few
j_call: TRBJ2-5
v_call: TRBV28
cdr3_nt: TGTGCCAGCAGTTTTATCAGGGGTCCACAGGGGACCCAGTACTTC
cdr3_aa: CASSFIRGPQGTQYF

d_call: .
clone_size: .
j_call: TRBJ2-5
v_call: TRBV6-1
cdr3_nt: TGTGCCAGCACCGAGGCGACCCAGTACTTC
cdr3_aa: CASTEATQYF

d_call: TRBD1
clone_size: .
j_call: TRBJ2-7
v_call: TRBV6-5
cdr3_nt: TGTGCCAGCAGTTACGGACAGGGTGGTAACGAGCAGTACTTC
cdr3_aa: CASSYGQGGNEQYF

d_call: TRBD1
clone_size: .
j_call: TRBJ2-7
v_call: TRBV6-1
cdr3_nt: TGTGCCAGCAAAGGACAGGGGGCAAGCTACGAGCAGTACTTC
cdr3_aa: CASKGQGASYEQYF

d_call: .
clone_size: many
j_call: TRBJ1-5
v_call: TRBV28
cdr3_nt: TGTGCCAGCTTTGAGTATCCTCAGCCCCAGCATTTT
cdr3_aa: CASFEYPQPQHF

d_call: TRBD1
clone_size: few
j_call: TRBJ1-1
v_call: TRBV9
cdr3_nt: TGTGCCAGCAGCGCTGACAGGGGGCACACCTTGGACACTGAAGCTTTCTTT
cdr3_aa: CASSADRGHTLDTEAFF

d_call: .
clone_size: .
j_call: TRBJ1-1
v_call: TRBV18
cdr3_nt: TGTGCCAGCTCACCACCTGGGGGGGTGAGAGGGTACACTGAAGCTTTCTTT
cdr3_aa: CASSPPGGVRGYTEAFF

d_call: TRBD1
clone_size: .
j_call: TRBJ1-1
v_call: TRBV18
cdr3_nt: TGTGCCAGCTCCCCCAGGGACAGGGCCTTTGAAGCTTTCTTT
cdr3_aa: CASSPRDRAFEAFF

d_call: .
clone_size: .
j_call: TRBJ1-2
v_call: TRBV5-1
cdr3_nt: TGCGCCAGCAGCTTAGACAAGTATGGCTACACCTTC
cdr3_aa: CASSLDKYGYTF

d_call: TRBD2
clone_size: .
j_call: TRBJ2-2
v_call: TRBV4-2
cdr3_nt: TGTGCCAGCAGCCAAGATGAGCGGGGGGCCACCGGGGAGCTGTTTTTT
cdr3_aa: CASSQDERGATGELFF

d_call: .
clone_size: .
j_call: TRBJ1-1
v_call: TRBV5-6
cdr3_nt: TGTGCCAGCAGAATGGGGAGGACTGAAGCTTTCTTT
cdr3_aa: CASRMGRTEAFF

d_call: TRBD2
clone_size: .
j_call: TRBJ2-5
v_call: TRBV30
cdr3_nt: TGTGCCTGGAGTGTACTTCGGGGGGGCGAGACCCAGTACTTC
cdr3_aa: CAWSVLRGGETQYF

d_call: TRBD1
clone_size: few
j_call: TRBJ1-2
v_call: TRBV5-1
cdr3_nt: TGCGCCAGCAGCCGGGACAGAAGTTTCTATGGCTACACCTTC
cdr3_aa: CASSRDRSFYGYTF

d_call: .
clone_size: .
j_call: TRBJ1-3
v_call: TRBV5-1
cdr3_nt: TGCGCCAGCAGCCCCTCGACAGAGAGCTCTGGAAACACCATATATTTT
cdr3_aa: CASSPSTESSGNTIYF

d_call: .
clone_size: .
j_call: TRBJ1-4
v_call: TRBV5-1
cdr3_nt: TGCGCCAGCAGCTTGAGCTCAACTAATGAAAAACTGTTTTTT
cdr3_aa: CASSLSSTNEKLFF

d_call: .
clone_size: few
j_call: TRBJ1-6
v_call: TRBV28
cdr3_nt: TGTGCCAGCAGTTTATCTATGGGGGCTAATTCACCCCTCCACTTT
cdr3_aa: CASSLSMGANSPLHF

d_call: TRBD1
clone_size: .
j_call: TRBJ2-3
v_call: TRBV18
cdr3_nt: TGTGCCAGCTCACGGCCAGGGACAGGTGAAACAGATACGCAGTATTTT
cdr3_aa: CASSRPGTGETDTQYF

d_call: TRBD1
clone_size: .
j_call: TRBJ2-2
v_call: TRBV5-4
cdr3_nt: TGTGCCAGCAGCTTGCCAGGGGGCGGATCGAACACCGGGGAGCTGTTTTTT
cdr3_aa: CASSLPGGGSNTGELFF

d_call: .
clone_size: few
j_call: TRBJ2-5
v_call: TRBV25-1
cdr3_nt: TGTGCCAGCAAAAGTGAGAGTCAAGAGACCCAGTACTTC
cdr3_aa: CASKSESQETQYF

d_call: TRBD1
clone_size: .
j_call: TRBJ1-1
v_call: TRBV11-3
cdr3_nt: TGTGCCAGCAGCCACAGGGGGACTGAAGCTTTCTTT
cdr3_aa: CASSHRGTEAFF

d_call: TRBD2
clone_size: .
j_call: TRBJ2-2
v_call: TRBV7-3
cdr3_nt: TGTGCCAGCAGCCCAAGGTCGCAGGCCCCCGGGAGGACCGGGGAGCTGTTTTTT
cdr3_aa: CASSPRSQAPGRTGELFF

d_call: .
clone_size: .
j_call: TRBJ2-1
v_call: TRBV7-7
cdr3_nt: TGTGCCAGCAGCTTAACGGCTAGCTCCTACAATGAGCAGTTCTTC
cdr3_aa: CASSLTASSYNEQFF

d_call: .
clone_size: .
j_call: TRBJ1-2
v_call: TRBV7-2
cdr3_nt: TGTGCCAGCAGCCCACAGCGCAGGGGCTATGGCTACACCTTC
cdr3_aa: CASSPQRRGYGYTF

d_call: .
clone_size: .
j_call: TRBJ1-6
v_call: TRBV10-1
cdr3_nt: TGCGCCAGCAGCGAAAACCCGCGGGATTCACCCCTCCACTTT
cdr3_aa: CASSENPRDSPLHF

d_call: .
clone_size: few
j_call: TRBJ2-1
v_call: TRBV5-1
cdr3_nt: TGCGCCAGCAGCCCCGGGTCTTTCTACAATGAGCAGTTCTTC
cdr3_aa: CASSPGSFYNEQFF